The clone carrying this T cell receptor (beta chain) was found a few times. The antigen remains undetermined. This sample stems from a study of shared clonotypes between healthy human individuals. Broader study findings: Specimens sampled were limited to blood, with tissue repertoires likely differing.

Over several immunoSEQ plates, each subset's genomic DNA was distributed in even portions. The method was immunoSEQ multiplex PCR; TCRdb's version includes in-frame clones alone and lacks a portion of them. The table includes about half a million clones, 70% to 80% detected once. Trimming cost V 6 bases and J 8 bases, with 7 bases left between them. The CDR3 runs to 10 residues. Germline CDR1 and CDR2: MNHNY and SVGAGI (reference sequence). The donors, healthy adults who were HIV-negative, had experienced no recent acute infections or vaccinations. Sequencing input: PBMCs. The origin of this receptor is a woman aged 40 to 49 in good health. Some clones in this sample may be carry-over from other donors' samples. This chain uses TRBV6-6 with TRBJ1-1, with D possibly matching TRBD1 (5 bases). The CDR3: CASRHREAFF. The CDR3 bases are TGTGCCAGCAGACACAGGGAAGCTTTCTTT.